This entry describes one TCR beta chain. Antigen unknown. What was amplified from RNA transcripts were TCR beta CDR3 regions. When the TCR CDR3 underwent first-round RT-PCR, the HTBI primer set was used. TCRdb analysed the multiplex PCR reads with MiXCR anew, one entry per CDR3 protein. The sample yields under 350,000 distinct CDR3 sequences, about 15% seen once. This entry is derived from a study of T cells in Graves' hyperthyroidism and ophthalmopathy. Trimming cost V 4 bases and J 4 bases, with 24 bases left between them. This CDR3 spans 17 amino acids. CDR1 and CDR2 (germline): SGHNT, YYREEE (reference sequence). Notes on the study in general: Among thyroid clonotypes expanded above 0.001, most also appeared in blood.

The TCR originated in a woman aged 60-75 years with Graves' ophthalmopathy. The chain employs TRBV5-4 and TRBJ2-7, with a possible D match to TRBD2 (5 bases). The sample taken for sequencing was blood. The DNA of the CDR3 is TGTGCCAGCAGCGCTCCCCCATATGGTGCGGGCGGGTACGAGCAGTACTTC. Translated, it gives CASSAPPYGAGGYEQYF.